These T cell receptor beta chains were read from a single sample in a study of blood T cell repertoires in COVID-19. The assay was immunoSEQ multiplex PCR, and TCRdb's table has in-frame clones only and misses some. Here the sample spans some 220,000 clones, 70% to 90% being singletons. Sequencing used peripheral blood. The receptor source for this set is a woman in her seventies with COVID-19, enrolled during active disease. Both conserved end residues are part of each CDR3. The order of the fields is V gene, J gene, CDR3 length, clone size, D gene, CDR3 protein, CDR3 DNA. D genes are given only for firm matches. Size values are once, few and many counts, or a class for expanded clones, and some rows have none.

>TRBV10-3|TRBJ1-2|14|few|NA
CAIRSEGRVSGYTF
TGTGCCATCAGGTCGGAGGGGCGCGTGTCTGGCTACACCTTC
>TRBV10-3|TRBJ1-1|16|NA|TRBD1
CAISESLGTGRTEAFF
TGTGCCATCAGTGAGTCTCTAGGGACAGGGCGGACTGAAGCTTTCTTT
>TRBV4-1|TRBJ2-5|15|NA|TRBD2
CASSRGLANKETQYF
TGCGCCAGCAGCCGGGGACTAGCGAATAAAGAGACCCAGTACTTC
>TRBV5-6|TRBJ1-2|14|NA|NA
CASSPSPLNYGYTF
TGTGCCAGCAGCCCGAGCCCGCTTAACTATGGCTACACCTTC
>TRBV6-5|TRBJ1-2|15|NA|TRBD1
CASSRGTGGNYGYTF
TGTGCCAGCAGCAGGGGGACAGGGGGTAACTATGGCTACACCTTC
>TRBV6-5|TRBJ1-1|12|NA|NA
CASSHPSTEAFF
TGTGCCAGCAGTCACCCCAGCACTGAAGCTTTCTTT
>TRBV7-7|TRBJ2-1|15|few|TRBD2
CASSPVRGAYNEQFF
TGTGCTAGCAGCCCCGTTCGGGGGGCCTACAATGAGCAGTTCTTC
>TRBV7-8|TRBJ1-2|15|NA|NA
CASSLGGGPLYGYTF
TGTGCCAGCAGCCTAGGGGGGGGCCCTCTTTATGGCTACACCTTC
>TRBV7-2|TRBJ2-7|13|NA|NA
CASSPVRAHEQYF
TGTGCCAGCAGCCCAGTGCGGGCACACGAGCAGTACTTC
>TRBV5-1|TRBJ1-4|16|NA|NA
CASSSFPAGTNEKLFF
TGCGCCAGCAGCTCCTTTCCTGCGGGCACTAATGAAAAACTGTTTTTT
>TRBV7-3|TRBJ2-1|12|NA|NA
CASSVQQGEQFF
TGTGCCAGCAGCGTCCAACAGGGTGAGCAGTTCTTC
>TRBV5-1|TRBJ2-3|13|NA|NA
CASSLEGKGTQYF
TGCGCCAGCAGCTTGGAGGGCAAGGGGACGCAGTATTTT
>TRBV2|TRBJ1-2|14|NA|NA
CASSTGLGADGYTF
TGTGCCAGCAGTACCGGTTTGGGGGCGGACGGCTACACCTTC
>TRBV9|TRBJ2-5|16|NA|NA
CASSVSPGTIQETQYF
TGTGCCAGCAGCGTTTCCCCAGGAACCATCCAAGAGACCCAGTACTTC
>TRBV9|TRBJ2-5|21|NA|TRBD2
CASSAGSSGLAGAGYQETQYF
TGTGCCAGCAGCGCCGGTAGTTCGGGACTAGCGGGGGCCGGGTACCAAGAGACCCAGTACTTC
>TRBV7-8|TRBJ2-2|16|NA|TRBD1
CASSLGVTGGTGELFF
TGTGCCAGCAGCTTAGGAGTTACAGGGGGCACCGGGGAGCTGTTTTTT
>TRBV7-9|TRBJ1-1|13|once|TRBD1
CASSKGQSGEAFF
TGTGCCAGCAGCAAGGGACAGTCAGGTGAAGCTTTCTTT
>TRBV6-5|TRBJ2-1|16|NA|TRBD2
CASSYRSSGEDNEQFF
TGTGCCAGCAGTTACAGGTCTAGCGGGGAGGACAATGAGCAGTTCTTC
>TRBV20-1|TRBJ2-2|14|NA|NA
CSASKGVLTGELFF
TGCAGTGCTAGTAAGGGGGTTCTCACCGGGGAGCTGTTTTTT
>TRBV7-9|TRBJ2-3|14|NA|NA
CASSGRLSTDTQYF
TGTGCCAGCAGTGGGAGGCTGAGCACAGATACGCAGTATTTT
>TRBV11-3|TRBJ1-1|18|NA|TRBD1
CASSLVRYGTGKNTEAFF
TGTGCCAGCAGCTTAGTAAGGTATGGGACAGGCAAGAACACTGAAGCTTTCTTT
>TRBV30|TRBJ1-1|13|NA|NA
CAWSRQENTEAFF
TGTGCCTGGAGCCGACAGGAGAACACTGAAGCTTTCTTT
>TRBV10-3|TRBJ1-5|17|NA|NA
CAISESEGARSNQPQHF
TGTGCCATCAGTGAGTCCGAAGGGGCGAGAAGCAATCAGCCCCAGCATTTT
>TRBV7-2|TRBJ2-3|19|NA|TRBD1
CASSLRVRGQGGSTDTQYF
TGTGCCAGCAGCTTAAGGGTTAGGGGACAGGGTGGATCCACAGATACGCAGTATTTT
>TRBV7-6|TRBJ1-3|13|NA|NA
CASSLVAGNTIYF
TGTGCCAGCAGCTTAGTAGCTGGAAACACCATATATTTT
>TRBV7-2|TRBJ1-5|14|NA|TRBD1
CASSSGTGYQPQHF
TGTGCCAGCAGCTCCGGGACAGGGTATCAGCCCCAGCATTTT
>TRBV7-3|TRBJ2-5|12|NA|TRBD2
CASSLRGGTQYF
TGTGCCAGCAGTTTGCGGGGGGGGACCCAGTACTTC
>TRBV5-4|TRBJ1-6|16|once|TRBD1
CASKQGHAMGNSPLHF
TGTGCCAGCAAACAGGGGCATGCGATGGGTAATTCACCCCTCCACTTT
>TRBV25-1|TRBJ2-7|14|NA|TRBD2
CASTRTGGSYEQYF
TGTGCCAGCACCCGAACGGGGGGCTCCTACGAGCAGTACTTC
>TRBV4-2|TRBJ2-5|16|NA|NA
CASSQVLGTSQETQYF
TGTGCCAGCAGCCAAGTCCTTGGGACTTCACAAGAGACCCAGTACTTC
>TRBV19|TRBJ2-2|14|NA|NA
CASRPGQLTGELFF
TGTGCCAGTAGGCCGGGACAACTCACCGGGGAGCTGTTTTTT
>TRBV5-5|TRBJ2-5|15|NA|NA
CASSLVSQTGETQYF
TGTGCCAGCAGCTTGGTTTCCCAGACTGGGGAGACCCAGTACTTC
>TRBV14|TRBJ1-1|14|few|TRBD1
CASSRDRVNTEAFF
TGTGCCAGCAGCCGCGACAGGGTTAACACTGAAGCTTTCTTT
>TRBV14|TRBJ1-6|18|NA|NA
CASSHRPWGGTYNSPLHF
TGTGCCAGCAGCCATCGACCGTGGGGAGGGACCTATAATTCACCCCTCCACTTT
>TRBV4-2|TRBJ1-1|13|NA|TRBD1
CASSRDRATEAFF
TGTGCCAGCAGCCGAGACAGGGCCACTGAAGCTTTCTTT
>TRBV4-2|TRBJ2-1|16|NA|TRBD2
CASSQEERGGIDEQFF
TGTGCCAGCAGCCAAGAGGAGCGGGGGGGCATAGATGAGCAGTTCTTC
>TRBV7-2|TRBJ1-2|15|NA|TRBD1
CASSLGQGGLFGYTF
TGTGCCAGCAGCTTAGGACAGGGGGGACTCTTTGGCTACACCTTC
>TRBV5-1|TRBJ1-6|15|NA|TRBD1
CASSDRGDYNSPLHF
TGCGCCAGCAGCGACAGGGGCGACTATAATTCACCCCTCCACTTT
>TRBV6-5|TRBJ1-3|11|NA|TRBD1
CGSGGGNTIYF
TGTGGGTCAGGGGGCGGAAACACCATATATTTT
>TRBV30|TRBJ1-2|13|NA|NA
CAWSVGWGVGYTF
TGTGCCTGGAGTGTCGGGTGGGGGGTTGGCTACACCTTC
>TRBV19|TRBJ2-7|17|once|TRBD2
CASSPSRGGEGLNEQYF
TGTGCCAGTAGCCCCTCCCGGGGAGGGGAGGGCCTGAATGAGCAGTACTTC
>TRBV18|TRBJ2-7|15|NA|TRBD1
CASSLGQGNNYEQYF
TGTGCCAGCTCACTGGGACAGGGGAATAACTACGAGCAGTACTTC
>TRBV12-3/TRBV12-4|TRBJ1-1|12|once|NA
CASSLRGTEAFF
TGTGCCAGCAGTTTGCGGGGGACTGAAGCTTTCTTT
>TRBV7-8|TRBJ1-1|14|NA|TRBD1
CASSLTGGITEAFF
TGTGCCAGCAGCTTGACAGGGGGTATCACTGAAGCTTTCTTT
>TRBV6-5|TRBJ2-3|14|NA|NA
CASVWGDSTDTQYF
TGTGCCAGCGTATGGGGGGATAGCACAGATACGCAGTATTTT
>TRBV18|TRBJ1-6|16|NA|NA
CASSPPTGSYNSPLHF
TGTGCCAGCTCACCACCGACGGGCTCCTATAATTCACCCCTCCACTTT
>TRBV29-1|TRBJ1-1|12|NA|NA
CSVGNRHTEAFF
TGCAGCGTTGGTAACAGACACACTGAAGCTTTCTTT
>TRBV2|TRBJ1-3|15|NA|NA
CASSTEQGSANTIYF
TGTGCCAGCAGCACTGAACAGGGATCTGCAAACACCATATATTTT
>TRBV19|TRBJ1-5|14|NA|TRBD1
CASRRDREGQPQHF
TGTGCCAGTAGAAGGGACAGGGAAGGTCAGCCCCAGCATTTT
>TRBV5-1|TRBJ2-3|16|few|TRBD2
CASSWGTSAYTDTQYF
TGCGCCAGCAGCTGGGGGACTAGCGCATACACAGATACGCAGTATTTT